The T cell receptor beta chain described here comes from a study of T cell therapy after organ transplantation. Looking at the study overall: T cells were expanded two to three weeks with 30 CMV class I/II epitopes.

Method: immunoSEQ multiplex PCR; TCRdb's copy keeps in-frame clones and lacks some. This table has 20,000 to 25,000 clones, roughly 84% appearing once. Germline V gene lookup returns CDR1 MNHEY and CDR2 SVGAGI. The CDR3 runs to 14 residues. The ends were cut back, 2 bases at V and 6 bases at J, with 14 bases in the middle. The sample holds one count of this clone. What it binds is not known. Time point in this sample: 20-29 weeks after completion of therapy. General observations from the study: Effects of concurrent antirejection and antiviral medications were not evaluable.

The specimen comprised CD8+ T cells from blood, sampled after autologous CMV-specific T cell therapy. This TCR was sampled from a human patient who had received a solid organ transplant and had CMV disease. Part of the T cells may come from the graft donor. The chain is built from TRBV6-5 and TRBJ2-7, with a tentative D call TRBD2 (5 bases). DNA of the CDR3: TGTGCCAGCAGTTACGAAGCGCCACTAGGCGAGCAGTACTTC. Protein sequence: CASSYEAPLGEQYF.